This T cell receptor beta chain was profiled in a study of Ad26.COV2.S vaccination and SARS-CoV-2 variants. Across the study: Enrolled in COV1001, the donor was in the Ad26.COV2.S trial arm, which received the vaccine.

Treatment reported: approximately 18 received Ad26.COV2.S at low or high dose, single or two shots; about 5 received placebo; per-sample allocation not given. Sampling was done on day 63 after the first vaccine or placebo injection. The table came from immunoSEQ multiplex PCR; TCRdb's copy has only in-frame clones and leaves some out. Counted here are a few hundred thousand clones, roughly 90% occurring once; the ten biggest clones make up about 4%. Study-wide points: From the TCR breadth and depth analyses, total T cell responses may have been underestimated.

A remark on this clone: Antigen unknown.

This sample comprised peripheral blood, obtained in a trial of Ad26.COV2.S vaccine versus placebo. This TCR was sampled from a person aged 18-60 years who received the Ad26.COV2.S COVID-19 vaccine or a placebo.

The CDR3 region is CASSRDRGNEKLFF. DNA of the CDR3: TGTGCCAGCAGTAGAGACAGGGGGAATGAAAAACTGTTTTTT. The chain has TRBV6-5 and TRBJ1-4; 9 bases are shared with TRBD1. Germline V gene data show CDR1 as MNHEY and CDR2 as SVGAGI. V lost 5 bases and J lost 5; bases outside the gene matches: 3. This CDR3 has 14 amino acids.